This is a list of T cell receptor beta chains from one sample in a study of shared clonotypes between healthy human individuals. Repertoires were generated with immunoSEQ multiplex PCR, while TCRdb's copy carries only in-frame clones and drops some. The data contain 2,100,000 or so clones, 90% to 97% of them singletons. Sequencing used naive CD4+ T cells sorted from blood. The receptors here all came from a man younger than 35 in good health. The CDR3 runs from the conserved cysteine through the conserved F or W. The D gene is left open where the match is weak. The size of a clone is reported for some rows only, either as once, few or many, or as a class for expanded clones.

TRBD2 | TRBJ2-3 | 15 | TRBV6-5 | . | TGTGCCAGCAGTTTCACGGGGGGTACGGGAAATACGCAGTATTTT | CASSFTGGTGNTQYF
. | TRBJ2-7 | 11 | TRBV5-1 | . | TGCGCCAGCAGCTTGTATGACGAGCAGTACTTC | CASSLYDEQYF
TRBD1 | TRBJ2-3 | 14 | TRBV19 | . | TGTGCCAGTGTCCGGGACAGGGGAAGGGATACGCAGTATTTT | CASVRDRGRDTQYF
. | TRBJ1-1 | 15 | TRBV9 | . | TGTGCCAGCAGCGTAGTCTCGGGGTTGAACACTGAAGCTTTCTTT | CASSVVSGLNTEAFF
TRBD1 | TRBJ1-2 | 11 | TRBV29-1 | . | TGCAGCGTTAGCCAGGGGGATGGCTACACCTTC | CSVSQGDGYTF
. | TRBJ1-1 | 13 | TRBV6-5 | . | TGTGCCAGCAGTTACAACGCGAACACTGAAGCTTTCTTT | CASSYNANTEAFF
. | TRBJ1-3 | 15 | TRBV5-1 | . | TGCGCCAGCAGCTTGGCGGACAGCTCTGGAAACACCATATATTTT | CASSLADSSGNTIYF
. | TRBJ1-4 | 16 | TRBV2 | . | TGTGCCAGCAGACCCTCCCTGCTGGGGGGGAATGAAAAACTGTTTTTT | CASRPSLLGGNEKLFF
. | TRBJ2-7 | 13 | TRBV9 | . | TGTGCCAGCAGCGTAGAGTTGGACTACGAGCAGTACTTC | CASSVELDYEQYF
TRBD2 | TRBJ2-3 | 13 | TRBV29-1 | once | TGCAGCACCCGACTAGCGGGGGCGAATGTTCGGTATTTT | CSTRLAGANVRYF
. | TRBJ2-1 | 16 | TRBV7-9 | . | TGTGCCAGCAGCTTAGCGGGCCTACTCCGAGGCGATGAGCAGTTCTTC | CASSLAGLLRGDEQFF
. | TRBJ1-2 | 14 | TRBV6-6 | . | TGTGCCAGCAGTTACTCAAGCACGAGCTATGGCTACACCTTC | CASSYSSTSYGYTF
. | TRBJ2-3 | 15 | TRBV7-8 | . | TGTGCCAGCAGTGATTCAGGGCTTACAGCTAATACGCAGTATTTT | CASSDSGLTANTQYF
. | TRBJ1-5 | 13 | TRBV18 | . | TGTGCCAGCTCCCCCTTTAGCAATCAGCCCCAGCATTTT | CASSPFSNQPQHF
. | TRBJ1-2 | 16 | TRBV18 | . | TGTGCCAGCTCACCCGGCGGTCTTGGGACATCCTATGGCTACACCTTC | CASSPGGLGTSYGYTF
TRBD1 | TRBJ1-6 | 15 | TRBV4-1 | . | TGCGCCAGCAGCCAAGGGGGGACAGCTTTTTCACCCCTCCACTTT | CASSQGGTAFSPLHF
TRBD2 | TRBJ2-5 | 15 | TRBV7-2 | . | TGTGCCAGCAGCTTGGGGAGGGCCGCCCAACGGGCCCAGTACTTC | CASSLGRAAQRAQYF
. | TRBJ2-2 | 15 | TRBV7-9 | once | TGTGCCAGCAGACAAACAGCAGCGAACACCGGGGAGCTGTTTTTT | CASRQTAANTGELFF
. | TRBJ1-5 | 15 | TRBV30 | . | TGTGCCTGGAGCAACCCAGGAACTAGCAATCAGCCCCAGCATTTT | CAWSNPGTSNQPQHF
TRBD1 | TRBJ1-3 | 12 | TRBV29-1 | few | TGCAGCGTTCGGACAGGGGGAAACACCATATATTTT | CSVRTGGNTIYF
. | TRBJ1-6 | 12 | TRBV6-5 | . | TGTGCCAGCAGACCCAATAATTCACCCCTCCACTTT | CASRPNNSPLHF
. | TRBJ1-1 | 14 | TRBV2 | . | TGTGCCAGCAGTGGGACTTTCACGAACACTGAAGCTTTCTTT | CASSGTFTNTEAFF
TRBD1 | TRBJ2-1 | 15 | TRBV19 | few | TGTGCCAGTAGAGTTGACAGGGCAGGCTACAATGAGCAGTTCTTC | CASRVDRAGYNEQFF
. | TRBJ1-2 | 11 | TRBV25-1 | . | TGTGCCAGCAGGGGGGCAGGTGGCTACACCTTC | CASRGAGGYTF
TRBD2 | TRBJ2-7 | 18 | TRBV18 | . | TGTGCCAGCTCACCGGGGACTAGCGGGGGGATGGGCTTCTACGAGCAGTACTTC | CASSPGTSGGMGFYEQYF
. | TRBJ1-1 | 15 | TRBV5-1 | . | TGCGCCAGCAGCTCCAACACGAACGGGAACACTGAAGCTTTCTTT | CASSSNTNGNTEAFF